This T cell receptor (beta chain) was found in a study of blood T cell repertoires in COVID-19. Across the study: Samples taken during acute and convalescent COVID-19 were collected in the United States, Italy and Spain.

The CDR3 consists of 13 residues. Germline values: CDR1 SGHTA, CDR2 FQGNSA. As concerns this clone: Sequence at one end of the junction differs from germline and may be a read error.

Under the authors' procedure: Reference gene primer amplification in the assay estimated nucleated cell counts. Sequencing was performed with immunoSEQ multiplex PCR; in TCRdb, only in-frame clones are kept and a portion is missing. The V and J calls and clone size were taken over from that table, and D and trimming were inferred from the DNA. The table records roughly 500,000 clones, approximately 90% of them present only once. Resolution of symptoms, clearance, or two negative PCRs was present in recovered Cohort 3 donors. The sequencing sample was made of PBMCs or T cells enriched from blood (not recorded which). This receptor was taken from a woman in her 40s who had recovered from COVID-19. The rearrangement links TRBV7-2 to TRBJ1-3; D might be TRBD1 (6 bases). The CDR3 reads CASSLGQASPLGF. The CDR3, as DNA: TGTGCCAGCAGCTTAGGACAGGCCTCCCCCCTGGGTTTT.